Detailed here is one T cell receptor (beta chain). Its specificity is not known. The repertoire was sequenced with immunoSEQ multiplex PCR; TCRdb's copy has only in-frame clones and lacks some. This table has about 64,000 clones, roughly 95% appearing once. The entry originates in a study of cytomegalovirus exposure and HLA in healthy donors. Study-level points and caveats: A classifier reportedly called cytomegalovirus status with high sensitivity and specificity. Many donors carried some public TCRs, although rarity characterized most TCR sequences. According to the study, approximately 150 TCR beta chains were cytomegalovirus-associated. Specificity of a few CMV-associated chains for CMV antigens was verified in vitro.

CDR3 length: 13 residues. The germline gives CDR1 GTSNPN, CDR2 SVGIG (reference sequence). V lost 5 bases, J lost 7 bases, and 12 bases lay in between. This receptor was obtained from a woman aged 18-29 years in good health and CMV-seropositive. The sequenced sample was PBMCs. The J gene is TRBJ1-6, the V gene TRBV30, with D possibly being TRBD1 (6 bases). CDR3: CAWRGQQNSPLHF. Written as DNA, the CDR3 is TGTGCCTGGCGGGGACAACAAAATTCACCCCTCCACTTT.